A single sample is the source of the 13 T cell receptor beta chains below, sequenced in a study of response to subunit inactivated influenza vaccine. TCRdb called the RT-PCR reads again in MiXCR, with one record for every CDR3 protein. The sample includes 500,000 to 550,000 distinct CDR3 sequences, approximately 7.7% seen only once; the top ten take around 12%. Material: PBMCs from blood, obtained approximately 25 months after vaccination. Receptors originate from a man between 45 and 75 years old who received an inactivated influenza vaccine.

This clonotype was observed at least ten times. One base away lies a much larger clone, so this may be a sequencing read error. The chain joins TRBV5-6 to TRBJ1-6; no definite D call. The CDR3 is 14 residues long. Per germline, CDR1 SGHDT and CDR2 YYEEEE. V lost 1 base and J 0 bases, leaving 2 bases between the germline ends. The DNA for the CDR3 is TGTGCCAGCAGCTTGACCTCCTATAATTCACCCCTCCACTTT. Encoded protein: CASSLTSYNSPLHF.

With respect to this clonotype: A much larger clone differs by one base, so this may be a read error. This chain connects TRBV4-3 to TRBJ2-7; maybe TRBD1 (6 bases). CDR3 length: 16 residues. Trimming took off 0 bases at V and 2 bases at J, with 14 bases between the two ends. CDR1 and CDR2 (germline): LGHNA, YSLEER. The CDR3 region has the DNA TGCGCCAGCAGCCAAGATCCGAACAGGGCCGCCTACGAGCAGTACTTC. Translated, it gives CASSQDPNRAAYEQYF.

The table lists this clonotype with many counts. The chain recombines TRBV25-1 with TRBJ1-5; a possible D gene is TRBD1 (6 bases). Germline CDR1 and CDR2: MGHDK and SYGVNS. The CDR3 has 15 amino acids. V lost 1 base to trimming and J lost 5 bases, with 12 bases between them. The CDR3 nucleotides are TGTGCCAGCAGTGAATTCAGAGGGGGAGATCAGCCCCAGCATTTT. It codes for CASSEFRGGDQPQHF.

In its sample, this clonotype was seen a few times. V usage is TRBV20-1 and J usage is TRBJ2-7, with TRBD2 matching over 9 bases. The CDR3 is 16 residues long. Unmatched junction bases numbered 13, after V lost 6 bases and J lost 1 base. CDR1 is DFQATT and CDR2 is SNEGSKA in the germline V gene (reference sequence). The CDR3 DNA reads TGCAGTGCCACCACCGGACTAGCGATGAATTCCTACGAGCAGTACTTC. This codes for CSATTGLAMNSYEQYF.

The chain is built from TRBV6-2 or TRBV6-3 and TRBJ2-5; 7 bases align to TRBD2. After removal of 1 base from V and 4 bases from J, the junction contained 0 bases not matched to a gene. This CDR3 is built from 13 residues. Germline CDR1 is MNHEY and CDR2 is SVGEGT. DNA of the CDR3: TGTGCCAGCAGTTACTGGGAGGGAGAGACCCAGTACTTC. Translation: CASSYWEGETQYF.

This clonotype was observed many times. The rearrangement uses TRBV3-1 and TRBJ2-7; TRBD1 matches at 7 bases. Germline V lookup: CDR1 LGHDT, CDR2 YNNKEL (reference sequence). CDR3 length: 15 amino acids. V was clipped by 1 base and J by 0 bases; unmatched bases: 3. CDR3 region: CASSQGAGGSYEQYF. CDR3 nucleotides: TGTGCCAGCAGCCAAGGGGCAGGGGGCTCCTACGAGCAGTACTTC.

Many counts were recorded for this clonotype. V usage is TRBV20-1 and J usage is TRBJ2-3; D is unclear. Trimming stripped 3 bases from V and 6 bases from J, with 7 bases between. This CDR3 has 11 residues. Germline V gene lookup returns CDR1 DFQATT and CDR2 SNEGSKA (reference sequence). In nucleotides, the CDR3 is TGCAGTGCTAGCCAGTTGGATACGCAGTATTTT. Its protein product is CSASQLDTQYF.

This clonotype appeared many times. This chain uses TRBV6-2 or TRBV6-3 with TRBJ2-5; D unclear. The CDR3 covers 12 residues. Per the germline V gene, CDR1 is MNHEY and CDR2 is SVGEGT. V was shortened by 0 bases and J by 7 bases, with 6 bases between the two germline ends. In nucleotides, the CDR3 is TGTGCCAGCAGTTACTCGTCCGGGACCCAGTACTTC. Its protein product is CASSYSSGTQYF.

There are many counts of this clonotype. The chain couples TRBV5-1 to TRBJ2-3; unclear D gene. V was pared by 4 bases and J by 0 bases, with 12 bases between. The CDR3 consists of 15 residues. CDR1 SGHRS and CDR2 YFSETQ come from the germline V gene. The CDR3: CASSQGQASTDTQYF. The CDR3 coding sequence is TGCGCCAGCAGCCAAGGGCAGGCTAGCACAGATACGCAGTATTTT.

This clonotype appeared many times. This chain links TRBV6-1 with TRBJ1-1, with 9 bases that match TRBD1. Germline lookup yields CDR1 MNHNS and CDR2 SASEGT. With 6 bases clipped from V and 1 base from J, the junction kept 6 bases outside the gene matches. This CDR3 has 15 amino acids. CDR3 nucleotides: TGTGCCAGCAGCGACAGGGGGTATAGGAACACTGAAGCTTTCTTT. The encoded protein is CASSDRGYRNTEAFF.

The rearrangement uses TRBV15 and TRBJ2-5; TRBD1 agrees at 9 bases. The CDR3 runs to 16 residues. Germline V lookup: CDR1 LNHNV, CDR2 YYDKDF (reference sequence). With V trimmed by 0 bases and J by 6 bases, 8 bases remained unmatched. The CDR3 sequence is CATSRDQTGGPKTQYF. The CDR3 DNA sequence: TGTGCCACCAGCAGAGATCAAACAGGGGGCCCGAAGACCCAGTACTTC.

V usage is TRBV5-4 and J usage is TRBJ1-3; 7 nucleotides match TRBD1. V lost 4 bases and J lost 1; bases outside the gene matches: 5. The germline V gene has CDR1 SGHNT and CDR2 YYREEE (reference sequence). This CDR3 is built from 15 residues. CDR3 amino acids: CASSRDRPSGNTIYF. In nucleotides, the CDR3 is TGTGCCAGCAGCCGGGACAGACCATCTGGAAACACCATATATTTT. Full variable domain (rest looked up from reference TRBV5-4 and TRBJ1-3): ETGVTQSPTHLIKTRGQQVTLRCSSQSGHNTVSWYQQALGQGPQFIFQYYREEENGRGNFPPRFSGLQFPNYSSELNVNALELDDSALYLCASSRDRPSGNTIYFGEGSWLTVV.

Only a few counts were recorded for this clonotype. J is TRBJ2-7 and V is TRBV5-1; D remains ambiguous. Deletions cut 3 bases from V and 6 bases from J, with 22 bases between. Germline V CDR1 and CDR2: SGHRS, YFSETQ. This CDR3 is 16 amino acids long. The DNA for the CDR3 is TGCGCCAGCAGCTCTCTTCCCGGGTCCCTGTTCATCGAGCAGTACTTC. Translating gives CASSSLPGSLFIEQYF.